These 19 T cell receptor beta chains originate from one sample sequenced in a study of Graves' ophthalmopathy and Graves' hyperthyroidism. Amplification targeted the TCR beta CDR3 regions, with RNA transcripts as the source material. RT-PCR with HTBI primers came first, then second-round multiplex PCR. TCRdb ran MiXCR on the multiplex PCR reads and lists one entry per CDR3 protein. This table has 500,000 to 600,000 distinct CDR3 sequences, roughly 40% appearing once. Sequencing was carried out using peripheral blood or thyroid tissue (not recorded which). Receptors were obtained from an adult man with Graves' hyperthyroidism.

Turning to this clonotype: This may be a read error, as it is one base from a much larger clone. Here the CDR3 reads CASSLAVDAGSTIYF. The CDR3 nucleotides are TGTGCCAGCAGCTTGGCGGTGGACGCTGGAAGCACCATATATTTT. V is TRBV7-2 and J is TRBJ1-3; D is ambiguous. The germline V gene has CDR1 SGHTA and CDR2 FQGNSA. The CDR3 spans 15 residues.

Many counts were recorded for this clonotype. The gene calls are TRBV24-1 and TRBJ1-2; 7 bases map to TRBD1. Germline V CDR1 and CDR2: KGHDR, SFDVKD. CDR3 length: 14 amino acids. V lost 5 bases to trimming and J lost 4 bases; unmatched junction nucleotides: 6. As DNA, the CDR3 is TGTGCCACCAGTGGGGCAGGGGGTTCCTATGGCTACACCTTC. Protein sequence: CATSGAGGSYGYTF.

This clonotype was observed at least ten times. The CDR3 nucleotides read TGTGCCAGCAGCCAAAAGGGGGCCAACGTCCTGACTTTC. Amino acids: CASSQKGANVLTF. The J gene is TRBJ2-6, the V gene TRBV14; unclear D gene. CDR3 length: 13 residues. Germline CDR1 SGHDN, CDR2 FVKESK. V lost 2 bases to trimming and J lost 4 bases, with 3 bases between them.

This clonotype was seen at least ten times. The V call is TRBV20-1, the J call TRBJ1-1, with 7 bases that match TRBD1. This CDR3 spans 14 amino acids. The V and J ends lost 5 bases and 0 bases, in that order; junction bases with no gene match: 6. Germline V gene sequence: CDR1 DFQATT, CDR2 SNEGSKA (reference sequence). This CDR3 is CSAYPGTVNTEAFF. The DNA for the CDR3 is TGCAGTGCTTACCCCGGGACAGTGAACACTGAAGCTTTCTTT.

The rearrangement links TRBV29-1 to TRBJ2-7; 9 positions match TRBD2. Germline CDR1 SQVTM, CDR2 ANQGSEA. The trim removed 5 bases at V and 0 bases at J, leaving 5 bases unmatched. The length of the CDR3 is 14 residues. In nucleotides, the CDR3 is TGCAGCGTTAAAGCGGGAGGTAACTCCTACGAGCAGTACTTC. Encoded protein: CSVKAGGNSYEQYF.

This clonotype was counted at least ten times. V is TRBV29-1 and J is TRBJ1-1; no reliable D call. Germline V lookup: CDR1 SQVTM, CDR2 ANQGSEA. Trimming took 5 bases from V and 0 from J, leaving 7 bases between them. This CDR3 is built from 12 residues. DNA of the CDR3: TGCAGCGTTTTCACCATGAACACTGAAGCTTTCTTT. This gives the protein CSVFTMNTEAFF.

The chain employs TRBV19 and TRBJ1-1; tentative D call: TRBD1 (6 bases). This CDR3 is built from 14 residues. With 3 bases removed from V and 3 bases from J, the gap between germline ends came to 11 bases. Germline-derived CDR1 and CDR2 are LNHDA and SQIVND (reference sequence). This chain's CDR3 is CASSIRDKDTEAFF. In DNA, the CDR3 is TGTGCCAGTAGTATCCGGGACAAGGACACTGAAGCTTTCTTT.

This clonotype was counted many times. V gene TRBV19 combines with J gene TRBJ1-1; the D is unclear. The germline V gene encodes CDR1 LNHDA and CDR2 SQIVND (reference sequence). This CDR3 is 13 amino acids long. Trimming took off 6 bases at V and 2 bases at J, with 10 bases between the two ends. CDR3 bases: TGTGCCAGTAGCACATATAGAAACACTGAAGCTTTCTTT. Translation: CASSTYRNTEAFF. The full variable domain, rest sourced from reference TRBV19 and TRBJ1-1, is DGGITQSPKYLFRKEGQNVTLSCEQNLNHDAMYWYRQDPGQGLRLIYYSQIVNDFQKGDIAEGYSVSREKKESFPLTVTSAQKNPTAFYLCASSTYRNTEAFFGQGTRLTVV.

This clonotype showed up just a few times. The rearrangement uses TRBV10-1 and TRBJ2-7; the D is unclear. CDR3 size: 13 residues. CDR1 and CDR2 (germline): WNHNN, SYGVQD (reference sequence). The V end was cut by 0 bases, the J end by 2 bases, with 5 bases between. The CDR3 region is CASSESNAYEQYF. The CDR3 DNA is TGCGCCAGCAGTGAGTCGAACGCCTACGAGCAGTACTTC.

The chain joins TRBV29-1 to TRBJ1-2; 8 bases line up with TRBD1. Germline lookup yields CDR1 SQVTM and CDR2 ANQGSEA. The CDR3 totals 12 residues. The junction had 9 bases not matched to a gene; V was cut back by 7 bases and J by 8 bases. CDR3 in DNA: TGCAGCGCTGACAGGGGAAAAGGCGGCTACACCTTC. Protein product: CSADRGKGGYTF.

Of note for this clonotype: An end of the junction differs from the germline gene, which may be a read error. This sequence joins TRBV5-5 and TRBJ2-7; D assignment may be TRBD1 or TRBD2 (5 bases each). The length of the CDR3 is 14 residues. Germline V gene lookup returns CDR1 SGHKS and CDR2 YYEKEE (reference sequence). For the CDR3, the DNA is TGTGCCAGCAGCTTGGGGGACCGCCCCTACGAGCGGTACTTC. Encoded protein: CASSLGDRPYERYF.

This clonotype was counted at least ten times. The chain joins TRBV2 to TRBJ1-5; 7 bases are a match to TRBD1. V lost 6 bases to trimming and J lost 4 bases; unmatched junction nucleotides: 3. The germline CDR1 and CDR2 sequences are SNHLY and FYNNEI. CDR3 size: 13 residues. The CDR3 protein is CASSDRANQPQHF. The CDR3 bases are TGTGCCAGCAGCGACAGGGCTAATCAGCCCCAGCATTTT.

This clonotype was seen repeatedly, ten times or more. This chain uses TRBV24-1 with TRBJ1-5, with unresolved D. Germline CDR1 KGHDR, CDR2 SFDVKD. Trimming cost V 3 bases and J 3 bases, with 8 bases left between them. The CDR3 runs 14 residues. The CDR3 bases are TGTGCCACCAGTGATCCGGGAATCAATCAGCCCCAGCATTTT. This sequence encodes CATSDPGINQPQHF.

V gene TRBV7-9 combines with J gene TRBJ2-3; the match to TRBD2 covers 10 bases. V trimming: 1 base; J trimming: 3 bases; junction bases outside the gene matches: 7. Germline lookup yields CDR1 SEHNR and CDR2 FQNEAQ (reference sequence). This CDR3 region has 17 residues. CDR3 residues: CASSLDGPGLATDTQYF. The CDR3 region has the DNA TGTGCCAGCAGCTTAGATGGACCGGGACTAGCGACAGATACGCAGTATTTT.

This clonotype was found many times. This chain uses TRBV20-1 with TRBJ2-7; maybe TRBD2 (7 bases). The CDR3 runs to 14 residues. V was clipped by 4 bases and J by 0 bases, with 13 bases between them. Germline CDR1 and CDR2: DFQATT and SNEGSKA (reference sequence). This CDR3 is CSATRRGGSYEQYF. Written as DNA, the CDR3 is TGCAGTGCTACACGTAGGGGGGGCTCCTACGAGCAGTACTTC.

The CDR3 region has the DNA TGCAGTGCTCACAGGGGGGGCTCCTACGAGCAGTACTTC. The encoded protein is CSAHRGGSYEQYF. V gene TRBV20-1 combines with J gene TRBJ2-7, with D possibly matching TRBD1 (8 bases). Germline V CDR1 and CDR2: DFQATT, SNEGSKA (reference sequence). V gave up 5 bases and J gave up 0 bases, with 11 bases separating them. CDR3 length equals 13 residues.

This clonotype has more than one count but fewer than ten. The chain uses TRBV20-1 and TRBJ1-6; the D gene is possibly TRBD1 (5 bases). Germline V lookup: CDR1 DFQATT, CDR2 SNEGSKA (reference sequence). Deletions cut 1 base from V and 7 bases from J, with 23 bases between. The CDR3 runs 18 residues. CDR3 region: CSARVVLSGGGNNSPLHF. CDR3 in DNA: TGCAGTGCTAGAGTTGTTCTTTCGGGGGGGGGGAACAATTCACCCCTCCACTTT.

The chain has TRBV2 and TRBJ1-5; D not resolved. This CDR3 is 16 amino acids long. V was cut by 4 bases and J by 7 bases, with 20 bases left in between. Germline V gene data show CDR1 as SNHLY and CDR2 as FYNNEI. CDR3 amino acids: CASSVGRETYEQPQHF. DNA for the CDR3: TGTGCCAGCAGTGTTGGAAGGGAGACCTACGAGCAGCCCCAGCATTTT.

V is TRBV7-9 and J is TRBJ2-3; 10 nucleotides agree with TRBD1. The germline gives CDR1 SEHNR, CDR2 FQNEAQ (reference sequence). There are 16 residues in the CDR3. The V gene end was trimmed by 2 bases and the J gene end by 2 bases; junction bases not matched to a gene: 4. The CDR3 DNA reads as TGTGCCAGCAGCTTACTGACAGGGGGCGTCACAGATACGCAGTATTTT. It specifies CASSLLTGGVTDTQYF.